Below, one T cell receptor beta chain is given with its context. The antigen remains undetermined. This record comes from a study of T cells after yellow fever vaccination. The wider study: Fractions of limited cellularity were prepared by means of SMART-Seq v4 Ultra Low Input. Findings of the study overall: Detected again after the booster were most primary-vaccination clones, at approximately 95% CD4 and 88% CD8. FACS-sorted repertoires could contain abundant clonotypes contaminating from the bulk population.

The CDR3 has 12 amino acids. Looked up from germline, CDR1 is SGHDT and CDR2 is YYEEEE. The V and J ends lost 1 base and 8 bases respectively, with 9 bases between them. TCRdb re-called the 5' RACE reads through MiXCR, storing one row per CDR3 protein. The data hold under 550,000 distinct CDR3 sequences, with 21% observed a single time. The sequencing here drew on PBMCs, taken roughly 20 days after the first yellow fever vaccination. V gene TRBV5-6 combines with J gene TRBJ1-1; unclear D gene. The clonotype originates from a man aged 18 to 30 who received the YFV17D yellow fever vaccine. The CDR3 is CASSLNPGEAFF. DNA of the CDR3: TGTGCCAGCAGCTTGAACCCGGGGGAAGCTTTCTTT.